This TCR beta chain was identified during a study of T-cell reconstitution after alpha-beta-depleted transplantation in children. Many counts were recorded for this clonotype. The CDR3 loop spans 11 amino acids. Germline V gene sequence: CDR1 SGHTA, CDR2 FQGNSA. V was clipped by 3 bases and J by 10 bases, with 7 bases between them. Researchers prepared the TCRbeta library using unique molecular identifiers, the study reports. MiXCR, run by TCRdb on the PCR reads, gives a single entry per CDR3 protein. In the table there are a few hundred thousand distinct CDR3 sequences, about a tenth of which are singletons.

The starting material was PBMCs from the stem cell graft donor, obtained from the stem cell graft. The source of this sequence is a human donor who donated a stem cell graft to a child with acute lymphoblastic leukemia. The chain uses TRBV7-2 and TRBJ2-1; D gene unclear. The DNA of the CDR3 is TGTGCCAGCAGCTTGATCGCGGAGCAGTTCTTC. This codes for CASSLIAEQFF.